These 9 T cell receptor beta chains were all obtained from the same sample, sequenced in a study of T-cell reconstitution after alpha-beta-depleted transplantation in children. The authors prepared the TCRbeta library with unique molecular identifiers. TCRdb itself ran the PCR reads through MiXCR, one entry per CDR3 protein. The table has 150,000 to 250,000 distinct CDR3 sequences, roughly 6.3% seen once. Sequencing used PBMCs, obtained before TCRalphabeta/CD19-depleted stem cell transplant. The receptors stem from a girl in the first two years of life with combined immunodeficiency, due to receive a stem cell transplant.

This clonotype has a count of ten or more. The chain recombines TRBV20-1 with TRBJ2-7; D is undetermined. Germline values: CDR1 DFQATT, CDR2 SNEGSKA (reference sequence). Deletions cut 3 bases from V and 2 bases from J, with 14 bases between. The CDR3 extends over 14 amino acids. Here the CDR3 reads CSASGIGQTYEQYF. The CDR3, as DNA: TGCAGTGCTAGTGGGATAGGGCAGACCTACGAGCAGTACTTC.

This clonotype came up many times. The chain joins TRBV11-2 to TRBJ1-5; no firm D call. Trimming shortened V by 0 bases and J by 3 bases, and 15 bases separated the two germline ends. Per germline, CDR1 SGHAT and CDR2 FQNNGV. This CDR3 has 17 residues. CDR3 sequence reads: CASSLDLGVGSNQPQHF. The CDR3 region has the DNA TGTGCCAGCAGCTTAGATCTGGGTGTGGGGTCCAATCAGCCCCAGCATTTT.

A few counts support this clonotype. The gene calls are TRBV4-3 and TRBJ2-1; no definite D call. This CDR3 spans 15 amino acids. CDR1 is LGHNA and CDR2 is YSLEER in the germline V gene. Trimming removed 5 bases at V and 5 bases at J, with 16 bases between. The CDR3 DNA reads TGCGCCAGCAGCGCGCAACCTTATGTCGACAATGAGCAGTTCTTC. It specifies CASSAQPYVDNEQFF.

This clonotype occurred a few times. This chain links TRBV10-3 with TRBJ2-1, with 11 nucleotides matching TRBD2. The CDR3 totals 14 residues. Germline V lookup: CDR1 ENHRY, CDR2 SYGVKD. Unmatched junction bases numbered 6, after V lost 10 bases and J lost 4 bases. CDR3 sequence reads: CATLRLAGYNEQFF. CDR3 DNA: TGTGCCACCCTAAGACTAGCGGGATACAATGAGCAGTTCTTC.

This clonotype was detected many times. The genes are TRBV29-1 and TRBJ1-2; 9 bases agree with TRBD1. This CDR3 spans 13 amino acids. V gave up 2 bases and J gave up 3 bases; unmatched junction bases: 1. CDR1 SQVTM and CDR2 ANQGSEA come from the germline V gene. CDR3 protein: CSVERDRDYGYTF. For the CDR3, the DNA is TGCAGCGTTGAAAGGGACAGGGACTATGGCTACACCTTC.

In its sample, this clonotype was seen many times. The rearrangement uses TRBV5-1 and TRBJ2-1; 11 nucleotides agree with TRBD2. Losses at the gene ends were 4 bases for V and 5 bases for J; bases not matched to a gene: 5. The CDR3 consists of 15 residues. In germline, CDR1 is SGHRS, CDR2 YFSETQ. DNA for the CDR3: TGCGCCAGCAGCCCGGGACTAGCGGACCACAATGAGCAGTTCTTC. The encoded protein is CASSPGLADHNEQFF.

This clonotype was observed many times. V and J are TRBV12-3 or TRBV12-4 and TRBJ2-3; D remains unclear. This CDR3 is 13 amino acids long. The V end was cut by 5 bases, the J end by 4 bases, with 10 bases between. CDR3 bases: TGTGCCAGCAGTCCTTCTAGGGCAGATACGCAGTATTTT. Its translation is CASSPSRADTQYF.

This clonotype was seen at least ten times. V is TRBV12-3 or TRBV12-4 and J is TRBJ1-5; D gene uncertain. The CDR3 totals 16 residues. Trimming cost V 1 base and J 0 bases, with 10 bases left between them. CDR3: CASSLGSIYSNQPQHF. For the CDR3, the DNA is TGTGCCAGCAGTTTAGGGAGTATCTATAGCAATCAGCCCCAGCATTTT.

At least ten counts were recorded for this clonotype. The V and J genes are TRBV12-3 or TRBV12-4 and TRBJ2-3, with D unclear. This CDR3 spans 15 amino acids. V gave up 3 bases and J gave up 6 bases, with 16 bases separating them. CDR3 nucleotides: TGTGCCAGCAGTTTCGGCCAGGTTCACGTGGATACGCAGTATTTT. Protein product: CASSFGQVHVDTQYF.